A single sample is the source of the 32 T cell receptor beta chains below, sequenced in a study of blood T cell repertoires in COVID-19. The method was immunoSEQ multiplex PCR; TCRdb's version includes in-frame clones alone and lacks a portion of them. This table has 150,000 to 200,000 clones, about 87% appearing once. Input material: peripheral blood. These receptors were collected from a man in his sixties with acute or convalescent COVID-19.

The chain combines TRBV7-9 with TRBJ1-2; TRBD1 agrees at 8 bases. V gave up 5 bases and J gave up 3 bases; unmatched junction bases: 14. The CDR3 loop spans 17 amino acids. Germline V gene lookup returns CDR1 SEHNR and CDR2 FQNEAQ (reference sequence). The CDR3 spells CASSPRDRNHGDYGYTF. The CDR3 DNA reads TGTGCCAGCAGCCCACGGGACAGGAACCATGGGGACTATGGCTACACCTTC.

The chain has TRBV13 and TRBJ1-1; no reliable D call. The CDR3 spans 14 residues. Germline CDR1 is PRHDT and CDR2 is FYEKMQ (reference sequence). The V end was cut by 1 base, the J end by 2 bases, with 8 bases between. In DNA, the CDR3 is TGTGCCAGCAGCTTAGCTCGCAGAAACACTGAAGCTTTCTTT. It translates to CASSLARRNTEAFF. Full variable domain (remainder filled in from reference TRBV13 and TRBJ1-1): AAGVIQSPRHLIKEKRETATLKCYPIPRHDTVYWYQQGPGQDPQFLISFYEKMQSDKGSIPDRFSAQQFSDYHSELNMSSLELGDSALYFCASSLARRNTEAFFGQGTRLTVV.

This clone was counted only a few times. The chain uses TRBV5-1 and TRBJ2-7; TRBD2 matches 12 bases. CDR1 is SGHRS, CDR2 YFSETQ, per germline. J was trimmed by 0 bases and V by 1 base; bases with no gene match: 8. This CDR3 is built from 18 residues. The CDR3 region is CASSLTSGRPMSSYEQYF. The CDR3, as DNA: TGCGCCAGCAGCTTGACTAGCGGGAGGCCGATGAGCTCCTACGAGCAGTACTTC.

The CDR3 region is CATSNSGNTIYF. The CDR3, as DNA: TGTGCCACCAGCAACTCTGGAAACACCATATATTTT. The chain is built from TRBV24-1 and TRBJ1-3; D gene uncertain. CDR1 is KGHDR, CDR2 SFDVKD, per germline. V was pared by 7 bases and J by 0 bases, with 3 bases between. The CDR3 sequence is 12 residues long.

The genes are TRBV5-1 and TRBJ2-5; D remains unclear. Germline V gives CDR1 SGHRS, CDR2 YFSETQ. CDR3 size: 13 residues. V was cut by 0 bases and J by 3 bases, with 6 bases left in between. CDR3 sequence: CASSLGLKETQYF. The CDR3 nucleotides are TGCGCCAGCAGCTTGGGGCTTAAAGAGACCCAGTACTTC.

This clone is a singleton in its sample. The chain joins TRBV30 to TRBJ2-1; D unresolved. The CDR3 spans 11 residues. Trimming pared 2 bases from V and 9 bases from J, leaving 8 bases between. CDR1 GTSNPN and CDR2 SVGIG come from the germline V gene (reference sequence). The DNA of the CDR3 is TGTGCCTGGAGTCTTGGCGGTGAGCAGTTCTTC. This gives the protein CAWSLGGEQFF. The full variable domain, its missing parts supplied by reference TRBV30 and TRBJ2-1, is SQTIHQWPATLVQPVGSPLSLECTVEGTSNPNLYWYRQAAGRGLQLLFYSVGIGQISSEVPQNLSASRPQDRQFILSSKKLLLSDSGFYLCAWSLGGEQFFGPGTRLTVL.

The V call is TRBV11-1, the J call TRBJ2-1; 7 positions match TRBD2. The V segment lost 4 bases and the J segment 8 bases; nucleotides outside the gene matches: 11. Germline assignment: CDR1 SGHAT and CDR2 FQDESV (reference sequence). This CDR3 is built from 15 residues. The DNA of the CDR3 is TGTGCCAGCAGCTCCCCAAGCGGGGTCTTGGATGAGCAGTTCTTC. It is translated as CASSSPSGVLDEQFF.

J is TRBJ1-6 and V is TRBV23-1; D is unresolved. TRBV23-1 is an ORF for which the function is uncertain. The CDR3 has 17 residues. V lost 0 bases and J 0 bases, leaving 9 bases between the germline ends. The CDR3 region has the DNA TGCGCCAGCAGTCAATCGCGAAGGAGCTCCTATAATTCACCCCTCCACTTT. Amino acids: CASSQSRRSSYNSPLHF.

V usage is TRBV19 and J usage is TRBJ1-4, with 8 bases fitting TRBD1. V gave up 7 bases and J gave up 3 bases; unmatched junction bases: 4. The CDR3 totals 14 residues. Germline CDR1 reads LNHDA; CDR2 reads SQIVND (reference sequence). The CDR3 loop reads CASNTGGSNEKLFF. The CDR3 DNA is TGTGCCAGTAATACAGGGGGTTCTAATGAAAAACTGTTTTTT.

The rearrangement uses TRBV9 and TRBJ2-3; 7 bases match TRBD1. The CDR3 runs to 17 residues. The V segment lost 4 bases and the J segment 3 bases; nucleotides outside the gene matches: 14. Germline V gene lookup returns CDR1 SGDLS and CDR2 YYNGEE. This CDR3 reads CASSFSTGVEGTDTQYF. The CDR3 DNA is TGTGCCAGCAGCTTCAGTACAGGGGTAGAAGGAACAGATACGCAGTATTTT.

Notes on this clone: Other DNA sequences of this sample code for an identical CDR3. The V and J genes are TRBV19 and TRBJ2-7, with 9 bases lining up with TRBD1. This CDR3 contains 13 residues. J was trimmed by 3 bases and V by 6 bases; bases with no gene match: 3. The germline CDR1 and CDR2 sequences are LNHDA and SQIVND (reference sequence). The CDR3 protein is CASSLDRGYEQYF. CDR3 sequence (DNA): TGTGCCAGTAGCTTGGACAGGGGCTACGAGCAGTACTTC.

The chain recombines TRBV7-3 with TRBJ1-1, with a possible D match to TRBD1 (6 bases). There are 16 residues in the CDR3. Deletions cut 3 bases from V and 5 bases from J, with 19 bases between. Germline V CDR1 and CDR2: SGHTA, FQGTGA. For the CDR3, the DNA is TGTGCCAGCAGCTTTTTCGGACAGCCTGAGCCAACTGAAGCTTTCTTT. Encoded protein: CASSFFGQPEPTEAFF.

This clone was recorded many times. This specimen includes other DNA sequences encoding the same CDR3. Written as DNA, the CDR3 is TGTGCCAGCAGAGAGGACACTGAAGCTTTCTTT. Residues: CASREDTEAFF. The V and J genes are TRBV25-1 and TRBJ1-1; no firm D call. The V end was cut by 6 bases, the J end by 3 bases, with 5 bases between. Germline-derived CDR1 and CDR2 are MGHDK and SYGVNS. The CDR3 contains 11 residues.

This clone was observed a few times. The J gene is TRBJ1-3, the V gene TRBV5-1, with D possibly being TRBD1 (5 bases). Germline V gene data show CDR1 as SGHRS and CDR2 as YFSETQ. The CDR3 runs 18 residues. Trimming pared 4 bases from V and 0 bases from J, leaving 20 bases between. The CDR3 coding sequence is TGCGCCAGCAGCCCCGGCGGCAGGGCCCTATTCTCTGGAAACACCATATATTTT. Translated, it gives CASSPGGRALFSGNTIYF.

The chain couples TRBV6-1 to TRBJ1-2, with 9 bases aligning to TRBD1. CDR3 length: 13 amino acids. Germline trimming cut 3 bases from V and 6 bases from J; bases unmatched to any gene: 2. Looked up from germline, CDR1 is MNHNS and CDR2 is SASEGT. CDR3 residues: CASSDTGGNGYTF. For the CDR3, the DNA is TGTGCCAGCAGTGATACAGGGGGCAATGGCTACACCTTC.

The chain has TRBV3-1 (or the pseudogene TRBV3-2) and TRBJ2-5; possibly TRBD2 for D (5 bases). This CDR3 has 17 amino acids. The germline CDR1 and CDR2 sequences are LGHDT and YNNKEL (reference sequence). Trimming removed 2 bases at V and 1 base at J, with 17 bases between. The CDR3 region has the DNA TGTGCCAGCAGCCAAAACATCCCTAGAGGGCCCCAAGAGACCCAGTACTTC. As protein: CASSQNIPRGPQETQYF.

This clone was observed once. The V and J genes are TRBV5-4 and TRBJ1-1; D remains ambiguous. The V end was cut by 2 bases, the J end by 6 bases, with 14 bases between. The CDR3 is 14 amino acids. Looked up from germline, CDR1 is SGHNT and CDR2 is YYREEE (reference sequence). The CDR3: CASSFSASLSEAFF. CDR3 in DNA: TGTGCCAGCAGCTTTAGCGCCTCTCTCTCTGAAGCTTTCTTT.

Remarks on this clone: Distinct nucleotide sequences in the sample also encode this CDR3. This chain uses TRBV18 with TRBJ1-1; D is possibly TRBD1 (6 bases). From germline, CDR1 is KGHSH and CDR2 LQKENI. V lost 1 base, J lost 1 base, and 7 bases lay in between. CDR3 size: 14 residues. DNA for the CDR3: TGTGCCAGCTCACCACAACAGGGGAACACTGAAGCTTTCTTT. This sequence encodes CASSPQQGNTEAFF.

In nucleotides, the CDR3 is TGTGCCAGCAGTCGGACTAGCGGGTCCTCCTACGAGCAGTACTTC. This sequence encodes CASSRTSGSSYEQYF. This chain joins TRBV6-5 and TRBJ2-7; 11 positions agree with TRBD2. This CDR3 comprises 15 residues. The germline CDR1 and CDR2 sequences are MNHEY and SVGAGI. Germline trimming cut 5 bases from V and 0 bases from J; bases unmatched to any gene: 3.

This clone was observed a handful of times. CDR3 loop: CAISEFGTGSSPLHF. CDR3 DNA sequence: TGTGCCATCAGTGAGTTCGGGACAGGAAGTTCACCCCTCCACTTT. The chain has TRBV10-3 and TRBJ1-6; TRBD1 matches 8 bases. J lost 9 bases, V lost 1 base, and 5 bases had no gene match. Germline loops: CDR1 ENHRY, CDR2 SYGVKD. This CDR3 comprises 15 residues.

The CDR3 protein is CASSLGTGYEQYV. CDR3 DNA: TGCGCCAGCAGCTTAGGGACAGGCTACGAGCAGTACGTC. V usage is TRBV5-1 and J usage is TRBJ2-7; TRBD1 matches at 8 bases. The CDR3 consists of 13 residues. Germline CDR1 and CDR2: SGHRS and YFSETQ. V was clipped by 2 bases and J by 3 bases; unmatched bases: 1.

In its sample, this clone was seen once. CDR3 sequence: CASSLLRVGNEQFF. The DNA for the CDR3 is TGTGCCAGCAGCTTGTTGCGGGTGGGGAATGAGCAGTTCTTC. The V and J genes are TRBV11-3 and TRBJ2-1, with D perhaps TRBD2 (5 bases). Germline values: CDR1 SGHNT, CDR2 YENEEA. V was cut by 3 bases and J by 7 bases, with 13 bases left in between. CDR3 length equals 14 residues.

This chain connects TRBV6-5 to TRBJ1-2; D unresolved. V dropped 0 bases and J dropped 5 bases, with 13 bases sitting between them. The V gene's germline CDR1 is MNHEY and CDR2 SVGAGI. This CDR3 spans 15 amino acids. As DNA, the CDR3 is TGTGCCAGCAGTTACTCGGAGGGAGCGGTATATGGCTACACCTTC. It specifies CASSYSEGAVYGYTF.

The rearrangement links TRBV30 to TRBJ2-1; the D gene is possibly TRBD1 (6 bases). V was pared by 0 bases and J by 4 bases, with 16 bases between. Germline lookup yields CDR1 GTSNPN and CDR2 SVGIG (reference sequence). There are 16 residues in the CDR3. The CDR3 region is CAWSVGSGVAYNEQFF. CDR3 DNA sequence: TGTGCCTGGAGTGTCGGATCAGGGGTAGCGTACAATGAGCAGTTCTTC.

In this sample, this clone turned up once. The DNA of the CDR3 is TGTGCCATCAGTGAGTTAATCTCCCAAGAGACCCAGTACTTC. Its translation is CAISELISQETQYF. V gene TRBV10-3 combines with J gene TRBJ2-5, with D uncertain. The CDR3 is made up of 14 amino acids. Germline CDR1 is ENHRY and CDR2 is SYGVKD. Trimming removed 1 base from V and 1 base from J, with 7 bases in between.

V gene TRBV7-2 combines with J gene TRBJ1-5; D perhaps matches TRBD1 (5 bases). Trimming took off 5 bases at V and 5 bases at J, with 13 bases between the two ends. This CDR3 is built from 14 residues. Germline V lookup: CDR1 SGHTA, CDR2 FQGNSA. The CDR3 protein is CASSRSGSDQPQHF. The DNA of the CDR3 is TGTGCCAGCAGCCGTTCAGGGTCCGATCAGCCCCAGCATTTT.

This rearrangement joins TRBV4-3 to TRBJ1-1; unclear D gene. V was clipped by 0 bases and J by 1 base, with 6 bases between them. CDR3 length equals 14 residues. The germline gives CDR1 LGHNA, CDR2 YSLEER. The CDR3 coding sequence is TGCGCCAGCAGCCAAGATCGGGGGAACACTGAAGCTTTCTTT. Encoded protein: CASSQDRGNTEAFF.

CDR3 nucleotide sequence: TGCGCCAGCAGCCCAGTAGCGGGGGTCCAAGAGACCCAGTACTTC. This gives the protein CASSPVAGVQETQYF. The genes are TRBV5-1 and TRBJ2-5; TRBD2 aligns across 9 bases. The CDR3 has 15 amino acids. Per germline, CDR1 SGHRS and CDR2 YFSETQ. The J segment lost 1 base and the V segment lost 4 bases, leaving 5 bases of the junction unmatched.

The chain combines TRBV16 with TRBJ2-1, with D possibly being TRBD2 (6 bases). CDR3 length: 15 amino acids. Germline V lookup: CDR1 KGHSY, CDR2 FQNENV. V was trimmed by 2 bases and J by 8 bases, leaving 16 bases between them. The CDR3 DNA reads as TGTGCCAGCAGCCAACTCGGAGCGGGTGGGGATGAGCAGTTCTTC. This sequence encodes CASSQLGAGGDEQFF. Looking up the rest from reference TRBV16 and TRBJ2-1 gives the full variable domain: GEEVAQTPKHLVRGEGQKAKLYCAPIKGHSYVFWYQQVLKNEFKFLISFQNENVFDETGMPKERFSAKCLPNSPCSLEIQATKLEDSAVYFCASSQLGAGGDEQFFGPGTRLTVL.

This clone was found once. The chain has TRBV11-2 and TRBJ2-1, with D possibly TRBD2 on 6 matching bases. The CDR3 length is 16 residues. V gave up 1 base and J gave up 4 bases, with 14 bases separating them. Germline V CDR1 and CDR2: SGHAT, FQNNGV. As DNA, the CDR3 is TGTGCCAGCAGCTTAGCTGGGGGGTCGGCATACAATGAGCAGTTCTTC. Translating it yields CASSLAGGSAYNEQFF. Full variable domain (missing parts from reference TRBV11-2 and TRBJ2-1): EAGVAQSPRYKIIEKRQSVAFWCNPISGHATLYWYQQILGQGPKLLIQFQNNGVVDDSQLPKDRFSAERLKGVDSTLKIQPAKLEDSAVYLCASSLAGGSAYNEQFFGPGTRLTVL.

The J gene is TRBJ2-2, the V gene TRBV9; 9 nucleotides match TRBD2. Trimming at V came to 3 bases and at J to 1 base, leaving 7 bases not matched to a gene. Germline assignment: CDR1 SGDLS and CDR2 YYNGEE. This CDR3 has 17 residues. As DNA, the CDR3 is TGTGCCAGCAGCGAAACGACTAGCGGAAAGAACACCGGGGAGCTGTTTTTT. Translating gives CASSETTSGKNTGELFF.

This clone was detected only once. V usage is TRBV7-8 and J usage is TRBJ1-3; 8 positions match TRBD1. The germline gives CDR1 SGHVS, CDR2 FQNEAQ. This CDR3 is built from 14 residues. V lost 5 bases to trimming and J lost 0 bases; unmatched junction nucleotides: 0. The CDR3 reads CASSTGGSGNTIYF. In DNA form, the CDR3 reads TGTGCCAGCAGCACAGGGGGCTCTGGAAACACCATATATTTT.